This T cell receptor (beta chain) was sequenced during a study of T-cell memory formation after mild COVID-19. Whole-study context: Each donor largely had its own TCR clusters. The study, taken as a whole, reports: Second-wave clones peaking on day 37 lacked confirmed SARS-CoV-2 specificity.

In the case of this clonotype: The antigen remains undetermined.

The CDR3 loop spans 17 amino acids. Unmatched junction bases numbered 11, after V lost 6 bases and J lost 2 bases. TCRdb re-analysed the 5' RACE reads in MiXCR, keeping a single row per CDR3 protein. The data contain 100,000 or so distinct CDR3 sequences, around 10% of them seen just once; the ten biggest clones take up more than 35%. The chain carries TRBV12-3 or TRBV12-4 and TRBJ2-2, with TRBD1 identical over 8 bases. Sequenced input: PBMCs or a T cell subset sorted from them (not recorded which). The TCR originated in a man aged 18 to 30 who had mild COVID-19 (a few samples of this study predate the infection). Cell type and time point are not known. CDR3 nucleotide sequence: TGTGCCAGCAGCTCCTTCCTCGGACAGGGAAACACCGGGGAGCTGTTTTTT. The encoded protein is CASSSFLGQGNTGELFF.